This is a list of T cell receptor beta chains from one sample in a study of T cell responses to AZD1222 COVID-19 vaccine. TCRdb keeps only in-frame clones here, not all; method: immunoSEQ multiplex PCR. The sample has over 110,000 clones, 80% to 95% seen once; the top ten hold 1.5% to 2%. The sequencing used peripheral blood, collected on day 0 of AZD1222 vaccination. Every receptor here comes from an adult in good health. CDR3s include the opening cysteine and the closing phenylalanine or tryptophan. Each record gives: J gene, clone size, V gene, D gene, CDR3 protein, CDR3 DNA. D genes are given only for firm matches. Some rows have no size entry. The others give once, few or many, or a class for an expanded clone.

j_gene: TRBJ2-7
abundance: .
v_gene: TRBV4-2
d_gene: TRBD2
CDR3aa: CASSQPLAGPPKQYF
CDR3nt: TGTGCCAGCAGCCAGCCCCTAGCGGGCCCCCCCAAGCAGTACTTC

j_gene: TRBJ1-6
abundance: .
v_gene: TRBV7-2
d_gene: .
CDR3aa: CASSFTGTPLHF
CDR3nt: TGTGCCAGCAGCTTTACAGGGACACCCCTCCACTTT

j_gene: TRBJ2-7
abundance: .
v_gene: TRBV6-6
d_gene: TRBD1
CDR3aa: CASSTSDRGTGEQYF
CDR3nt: TGTGCCAGCAGTACATCGGACAGGGGAACTGGGGAGCAGTACTTC

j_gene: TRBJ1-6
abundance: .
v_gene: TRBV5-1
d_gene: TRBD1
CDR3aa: CASSPTGRNSPLHF
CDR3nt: TGCGCCAGCAGCCCGACAGGGAGGAATTCACCCCTCCACTTT

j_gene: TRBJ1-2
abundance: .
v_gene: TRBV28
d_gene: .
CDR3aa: CASSLWQSERGYTF
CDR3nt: TGTGCCAGCAGTTTATGGCAGAGTGAACGTGGCTACACCTTC

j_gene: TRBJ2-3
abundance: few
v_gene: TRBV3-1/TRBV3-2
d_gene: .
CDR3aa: CASSHRHTSTDTQYF
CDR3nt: TGTGCCAGCAGCCATCGGCATACTAGCACAGATACGCAGTATTTT

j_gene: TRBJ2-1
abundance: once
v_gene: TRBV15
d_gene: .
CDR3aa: CATSRLRSYNEQFF
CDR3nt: TGTGCCACCAGCAGACTACGCTCCTACAATGAGCAGTTCTTC

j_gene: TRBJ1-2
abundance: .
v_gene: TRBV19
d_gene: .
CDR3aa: CASSFGTRTNGYTF
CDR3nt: TGTGCCAGTAGCTTCGGGACGCGGACGAATGGCTACACCTTC

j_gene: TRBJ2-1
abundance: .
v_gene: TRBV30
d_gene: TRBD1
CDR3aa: CAWSRDRGLNEQFF
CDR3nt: TGTGCCTGGAGTCGGGACAGGGGGCTCAATGAGCAGTTCTTC

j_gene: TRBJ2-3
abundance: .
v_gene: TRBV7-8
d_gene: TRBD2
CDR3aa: CASSPRLAEADTQYF
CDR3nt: TGTGCCAGCAGCCCCCGACTAGCGGAGGCAGATACGCAGTATTTT

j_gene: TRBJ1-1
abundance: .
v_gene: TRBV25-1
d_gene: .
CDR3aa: CASSEYEMGLNTEAFF
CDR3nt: TGTGCCAGCAGTGAATATGAGATGGGGCTGAACACTGAAGCTTTCTTT

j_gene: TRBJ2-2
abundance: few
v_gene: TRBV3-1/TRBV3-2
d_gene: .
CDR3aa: CASSQHPRLVSLFF
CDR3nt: TGTGCCAGCAGCCAACATCCGCGACTAGTGTCCCTGTTTTTT

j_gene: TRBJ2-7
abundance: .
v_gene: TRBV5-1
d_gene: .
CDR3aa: CASSVGQAISYEQYF
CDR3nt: TGCGCCAGCAGTGTAGGCCAGGCGATCTCCTACGAGCAGTACTTC

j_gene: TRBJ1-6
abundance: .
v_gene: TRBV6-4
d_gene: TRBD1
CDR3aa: CASSPGTGGIISPLHF
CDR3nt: TGTGCCAGCAGTCCCGGGACAGGGGGAATTATCTCACCCCTCCACTTT

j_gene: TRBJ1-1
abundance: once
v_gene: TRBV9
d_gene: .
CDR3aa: CASSPRPLAEAFF
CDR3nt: TGTGCCAGCAGCCCCCGACCCCTTGCTGAAGCTTTCTTT

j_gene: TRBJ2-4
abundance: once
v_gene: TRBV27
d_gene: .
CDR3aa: CASRLMAGNLKNIQYF
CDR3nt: TGTGCCAGCAGGTTAATGGCAGGGAATCTTAAAAACATTCAGTACTTC

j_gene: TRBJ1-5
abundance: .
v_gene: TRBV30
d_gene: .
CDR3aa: CAWSVRGNQPQHF
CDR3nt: TGTGCCTGGAGTGTCCGGGGCAATCAGCCCCAGCATTTT

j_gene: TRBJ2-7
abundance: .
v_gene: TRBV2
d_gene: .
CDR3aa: CASSVLRNYEQYF
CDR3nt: TGTGCCAGCAGTGTTTTGCGGAACTACGAGCAGTACTTC

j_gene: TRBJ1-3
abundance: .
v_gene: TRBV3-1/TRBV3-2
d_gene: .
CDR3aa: CASSLLGRFSGNTIYF
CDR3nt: TGTGCCAGCAGCCTCCTGGGCAGGTTCTCTGGAAACACCATATATTTT

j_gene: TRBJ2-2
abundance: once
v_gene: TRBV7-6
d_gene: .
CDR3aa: CASSLGLRGGELFF
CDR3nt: TGTGCCAGCAGCTTAGGGTTACGTGGCGGGGAGCTGTTTTTT

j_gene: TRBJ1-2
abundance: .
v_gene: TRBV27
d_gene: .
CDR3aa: CASSLSGHTYGYTF
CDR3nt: TGTGCCAGCAGTTTATCGGGACACACCTATGGCTACACCTTC

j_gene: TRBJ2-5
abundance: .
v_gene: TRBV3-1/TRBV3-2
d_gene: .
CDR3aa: CASSQGTARYF
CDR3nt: TGTGCCAGCAGCCAAGGGACCGCTAGGTACTTC

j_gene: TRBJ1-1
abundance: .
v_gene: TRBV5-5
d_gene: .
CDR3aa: CASSRLGQNTEAFF
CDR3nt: TGTGCCAGCAGCCGGTTGGGGCAGAACACTGAAGCTTTCTTT

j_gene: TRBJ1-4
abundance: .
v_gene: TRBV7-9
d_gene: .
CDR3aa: CATSEGDDEKLFF
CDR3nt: TGTGCCACCTCTGAGGGGGACGATGAAAAACTGTTTTTT